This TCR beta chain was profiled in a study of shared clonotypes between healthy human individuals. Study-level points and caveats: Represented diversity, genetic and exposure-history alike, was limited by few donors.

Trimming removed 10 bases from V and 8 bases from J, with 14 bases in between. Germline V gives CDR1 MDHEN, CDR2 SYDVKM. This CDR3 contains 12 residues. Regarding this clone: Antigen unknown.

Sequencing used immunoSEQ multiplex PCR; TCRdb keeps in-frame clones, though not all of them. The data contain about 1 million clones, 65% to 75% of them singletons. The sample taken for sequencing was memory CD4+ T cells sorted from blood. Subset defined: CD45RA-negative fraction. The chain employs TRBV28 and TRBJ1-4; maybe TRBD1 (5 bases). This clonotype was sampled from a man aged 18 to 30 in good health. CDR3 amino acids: CATGGGGEKLFF. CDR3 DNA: TGTGCCACCGGGGGGGGAGGCGAAAAACTGTTTTTT.